This entry lists 13 T cell receptor beta chains sequenced from one sample in a study of blood T cell repertoires in COVID-19. Some clones are missing from TCRdb's copy, which holds only in-frame ones; the method was immunoSEQ multiplex PCR. Of 250,000 to 300,000 clones in the sample, 65% to 85% were seen once. The sequencing input was PBMCs or T cells enriched from blood (not recorded which). The receptors were sampled from a man in his fifties or sixties who had recovered from COVID-19.

The chain links TRBV2 to TRBJ2-5, with D uncertain. This CDR3 has 14 residues. Germline CDR1 is SNHLY and CDR2 is FYNNEI. Deletions cut 7 bases from V and 2 bases from J, with 14 bases between. CDR3 coding DNA: TGTGCCAGCATCGAACGCGTCTATCAAGAGACCCAGTACTTC. This translates into CASIERVYQETQYF.

The chain recombines TRBV5-1 with TRBJ2-7; D gene unclear. Germline lookup yields CDR1 SGHRS and CDR2 YFSETQ. The CDR3 covers 13 residues. The V and J ends lost 2 bases and 0 bases respectively, with 6 bases between them. The CDR3 nucleotides are TGCGCCAGCAGCTTCGACATCTCCTACGAGCAGTACTTC. This sequence encodes CASSFDISYEQYF.

V is TRBV7-9 and J is TRBJ2-2, with D unresolved. V was shortened by 0 bases and J by 4 bases, with 12 bases between the two germline ends. The CDR3 extends over 16 amino acids. Germline-derived CDR1 and CDR2 are SEHNR and FQNEAQ (reference sequence). The CDR3 DNA reads as TGTGCCAGCAGCTTAGCGGCGGTCGGCCTCACCGGGGAGCTGTTTTTT. Its protein product is CASSLAAVGLTGELFF.

This chain connects TRBV4-2 to TRBJ1-4, with 7 bases identical to TRBD1. The junction had 7 bases not matched to a gene; V was cut back by 6 bases and J by 6 bases. This CDR3 spans 14 amino acids. Germline CDR1 is LGHNA and CDR2 is YNFKEQ. The CDR3 nucleotides read TGTGCCAGCAGACCCGGGACAGCCGATGAAAAACTGTTTTTT. Amino acids: CASRPGTADEKLFF.

The chain recombines TRBV7-3 with TRBJ1-2, with a tentative D call TRBD1 (5 bases). The length of the CDR3 is 15 residues. Deletions cut 5 bases from V and 4 bases from J, with 17 bases between. Germline CDR1 SGHTA, CDR2 FQGTGA. CDR3 sequence: CASSPQSGQRYGYTF. Here the CDR3 DNA reads TGTGCCAGCAGCCCCCAGTCCGGACAACGCTATGGCTACACCTTC.

This chain links TRBV12-3 or TRBV12-4 with TRBJ1-1, with 8 bases matching TRBD1. Trimming at V came to 7 bases and at J to 4 bases, leaving 5 bases not matched to a gene. The CDR3 loop spans 13 amino acids. The CDR3 sequence is CASIFRGLTEAFF. In DNA form, the CDR3 reads TGTGCCAGCATCTTCAGGGGGCTCACTGAAGCTTTCTTT.

This clone was seen only once. The CDR3 loop is CASSQGSLLNTEAFF. The CDR3 DNA sequence: TGCGCCAGCAGCCAGGGGAGTTTACTGAACACTGAAGCTTTCTTT. The chain joins TRBV4-1 to TRBJ1-1; unclear D gene. The germline V gene encodes CDR1 MGHRA and CDR2 YSYEKL. CDR3 length: 15 amino acids. V lost 3 bases and J 0 bases, leaving 11 bases between the germline ends.

This clone was observed a handful of times. The chain links TRBV29-1 to TRBJ2-3; no reliable D call. The CDR3 runs 15 residues. Deletions cut 3 bases from V and 4 bases from J, with 17 bases between. CDR1 and CDR2 from the germline V gene are SQVTM and ANQGSEA. The CDR3 DNA reads TGCAGCGTTGAGATCCGAGGTGGTTTCGCAGATACGCAGTATTTT. Its protein is CSVEIRGGFADTQYF.

V is TRBV25-1 and J is TRBJ2-7; possible D gene TRBD1, 5 bases. Trimming left V 4 bases short and J 4 bases short, with 8 bases between. In germline, CDR1 is MGHDK, CDR2 SYGVNS. CDR3 length: 12 residues. The CDR3 spells CASSVKGYEQYF. The CDR3 DNA reads as TGTGCCAGCAGTGTCAAGGGGTACGAGCAGTACTTC.

The chain employs TRBV5-1 and TRBJ1-6, with TRBD1 as a possible D gene (6 bases). V was shortened by 7 bases and J by 5 bases, with 19 bases between the two germline ends. The CDR3 spans 16 residues. CDR1 and CDR2 from the germline V gene are SGHRS and YFSETQ. The CDR3: CASSRERGADNSPLHF. CDR3 coding DNA: TGCGCCAGCTCGCGGGAACGGGGGGCTGATAATTCACCCCTCCACTTT.

About this clone itself: Other nucleotide sequences in the sample specify the same CDR3. V is TRBV12-3 or TRBV12-4 and J is TRBJ2-7; a weak D match, TRBD2 (5 bases). The CDR3 loop spans 13 amino acids. V lost 6 bases, J lost 2 bases, and 11 bases lay in between. CDR3 sequence: CASSPDGTYEQYF. The CDR3 coding sequence is TGTGCCAGCAGCCCGGACGGGACCTACGAGCAGTACTTC.

DNA for the CDR3: TGTGCCAGCAGCTTAGACCCATCCACCGGGGAGCTGTTTTTT. Protein: CASSLDPSTGELFF. This sequence joins TRBV11-3 and TRBJ2-2; D not certain. Trimming pared 0 bases from V and 4 bases from J, leaving 6 bases between. Germline V gives CDR1 SGHNT, CDR2 YENEEA. CDR3 length: 14 amino acids.

This sequence joins TRBV28 and TRBJ1-5, with TRBD1 matching over 9 bases. The V and J ends lost 2 bases and 6 bases, in that order; junction bases with no gene match: 2. This CDR3 has 14 residues. Germline CDR1 MDHEN, CDR2 SYDVKM. The CDR3 DNA sequence: TGTGCCAGCAGTTTAAGGGACAGGGTTCAGCCCCAGCATTTT. It encodes CASSLRDRVQPQHF.